This T cell receptor beta chain was sequenced for a study of T cell repertoires in cytomegalovirus infection. Across the whole study: Selection of CMV epitopes for the study included recently identified HLA-C-restricted and well-studied HLA-B-restricted ones.

The CDR3 runs to 15 residues. The germline V and J ends were trimmed by 7 bases and 0 bases, with 13 bases remaining between them. Germline values: CDR1 MNHEY, CDR2 SVGEGT. This clonotype appeared a few times. Its antigen is still unknown. TCRdb itself ran the reads through MiXCR, one entry per CDR3 protein. The table shows fewer than 1,000,000 distinct CDR3 sequences, with roughly 30% occurring only once. This clonotype was obtained from a human donor in good health (CMV status not recorded). Some clones in this sample may be carry-over from other donors' samples. The starting material was cultured CD8+ T cells from PBMCs, obtained from culture after CMV antigen stimulation. The chain joins TRBV6-2 or TRBV6-3 to TRBJ1-3; D remains ambiguous. CDR3 sequence (DNA): TGTGCCAGCATCCCCAACGCCCTCTCTGGAAACACCATATATTTT. Protein product: CASIPNALSGNTIYF.